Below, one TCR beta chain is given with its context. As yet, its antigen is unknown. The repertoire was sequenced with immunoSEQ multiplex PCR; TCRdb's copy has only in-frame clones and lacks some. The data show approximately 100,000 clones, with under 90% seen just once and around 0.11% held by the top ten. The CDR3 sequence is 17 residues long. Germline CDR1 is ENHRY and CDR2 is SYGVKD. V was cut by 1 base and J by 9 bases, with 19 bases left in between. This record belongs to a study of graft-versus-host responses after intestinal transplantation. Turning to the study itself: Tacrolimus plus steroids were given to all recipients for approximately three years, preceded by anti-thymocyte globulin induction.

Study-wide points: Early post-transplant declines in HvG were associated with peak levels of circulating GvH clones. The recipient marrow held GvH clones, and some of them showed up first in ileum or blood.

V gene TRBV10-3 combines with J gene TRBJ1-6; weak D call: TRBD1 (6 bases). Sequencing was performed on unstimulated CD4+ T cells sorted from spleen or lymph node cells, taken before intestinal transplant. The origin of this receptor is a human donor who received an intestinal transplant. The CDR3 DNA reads TGTGCCATCAGTGAGTGGGACACCTTGGTGGGGACTTCACCCCTCCACTTT. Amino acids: CAISEWDTLVGTSPLHF.